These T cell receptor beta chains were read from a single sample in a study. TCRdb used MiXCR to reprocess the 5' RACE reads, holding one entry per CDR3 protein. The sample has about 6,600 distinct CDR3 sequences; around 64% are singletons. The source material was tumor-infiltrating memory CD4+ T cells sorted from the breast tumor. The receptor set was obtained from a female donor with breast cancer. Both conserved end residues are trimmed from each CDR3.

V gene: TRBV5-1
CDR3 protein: ASSLGSKTSGSSYEQY

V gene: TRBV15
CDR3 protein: ATSRGGQETQY

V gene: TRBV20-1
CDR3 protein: SARDPGTSGQETQY

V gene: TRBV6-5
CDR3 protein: ASSYSWQSSYNEQF

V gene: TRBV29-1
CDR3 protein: SVDSTGDRGTDTQY

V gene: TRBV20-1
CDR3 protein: SADRAGYYGYT

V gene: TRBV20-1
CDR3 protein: SARPRASGFSQF

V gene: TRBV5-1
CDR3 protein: ASSLPGLAGGETQY

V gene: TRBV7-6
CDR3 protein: ASSLMGLETGELF

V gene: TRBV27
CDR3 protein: ASSITQSNTEAF

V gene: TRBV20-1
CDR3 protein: SARPLRTSRNEQF

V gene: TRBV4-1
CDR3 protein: ASSPLGSGTYEQY

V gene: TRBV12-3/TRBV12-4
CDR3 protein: ASSHRGRSDTQY

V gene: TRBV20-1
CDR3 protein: SGLGVSYNEQF

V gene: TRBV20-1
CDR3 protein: SARPLRGQGMNTEAF

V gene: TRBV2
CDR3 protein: ASTSRAGFRQGVNTEAF

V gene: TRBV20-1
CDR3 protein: SEGGKETQY

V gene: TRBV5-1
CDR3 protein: ASSLGDRAAGELF

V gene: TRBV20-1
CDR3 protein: SANRDSQSYNEQF

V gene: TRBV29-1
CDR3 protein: SVGQGFEAF

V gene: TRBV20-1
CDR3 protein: SAVSGQIYGYT

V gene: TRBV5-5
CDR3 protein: ASSLGRPSNQPQH

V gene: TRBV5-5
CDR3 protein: ASSQHPRVVAF

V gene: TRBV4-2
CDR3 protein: ASSPGLAGQETQY

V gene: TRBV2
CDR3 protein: ASSRTDTNNSPLH

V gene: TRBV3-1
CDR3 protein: ASSSTGGNEQF

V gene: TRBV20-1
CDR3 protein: SARDRANFNSPLH

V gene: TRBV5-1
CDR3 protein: ASSLGTGDLTGELF

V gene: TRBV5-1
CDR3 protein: ASRSSMNTEAF

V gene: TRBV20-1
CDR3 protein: SARDGKFTEQF

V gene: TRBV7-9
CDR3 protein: ASSLFGTGNTEAF

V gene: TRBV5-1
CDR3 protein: ASSYSSTDTEAF

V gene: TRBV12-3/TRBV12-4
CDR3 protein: ASSHRQGGAYNEQF

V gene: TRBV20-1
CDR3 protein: SAVLAGGRPTEQF

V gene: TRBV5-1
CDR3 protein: ASSLTPTTDTQY

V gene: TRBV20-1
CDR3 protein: SARDGQGANNEQF

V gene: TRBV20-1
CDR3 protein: SAMGGANSPLH

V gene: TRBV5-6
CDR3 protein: ASSPDSGLMGDTQY

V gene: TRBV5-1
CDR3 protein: ASSRIGETQY

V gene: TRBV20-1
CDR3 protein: SLGTSQETQY

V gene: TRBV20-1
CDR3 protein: SARSGAPYEQY

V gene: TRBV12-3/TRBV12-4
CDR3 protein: ASSFSRRGSFSNQPQH

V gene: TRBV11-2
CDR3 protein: ASSLEYNEQF

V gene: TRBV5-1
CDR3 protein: ASSLSGSGETQY

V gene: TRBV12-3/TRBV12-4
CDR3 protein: ASSFNGWTEAF

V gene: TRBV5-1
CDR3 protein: ASSSTGAAADTQY

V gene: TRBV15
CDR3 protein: ATSRDRTSTDTQY

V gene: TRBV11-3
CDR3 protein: ASSSRLAGVEDTQY

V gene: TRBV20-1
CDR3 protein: SATGGTEAF

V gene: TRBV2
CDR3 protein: ASRGSVSNQPQH

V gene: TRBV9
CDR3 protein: ASSVRDYTDTQY

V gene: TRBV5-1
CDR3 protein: ASSLAGDGYNEQF

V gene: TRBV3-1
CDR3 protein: ASSHGQGGQPQH

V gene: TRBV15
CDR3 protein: ATSRKTGTTYNEQF

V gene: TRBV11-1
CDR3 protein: ASVQEPNTGELF